The present TCR beta chain was sequenced within a study of blood T cell repertoires in COVID-19. The V end was cut by 6 bases, the J end by 5 bases, with 9 bases between. This CDR3 has 11 residues. The V gene's germline CDR1 is SQVTM and CDR2 ANQGSEA. In the original processing: Amplification from reference gene primers served as the basis for estimated nucleated cell counts. Profiled with immunoSEQ multiplex PCR; TCRdb holds only in-frame clones, not every one. That table furnishes V, J and clone size, whereas the DNA furnished D and trimming. This repertoire shows roughly 56,000 clones, more than 85% found once; its top ten account for around 4.3%.

The specimen sequenced was peripheral blood. The TCR comes from a man aged 45-65 years with active COVID-19. The V call is TRBV29-1, the J call TRBJ2-3; no clear D. The CDR3: CSVVTGDTQYF. The DNA of the CDR3 is TGCAGCGTCGTGACGGGAGATACGCAGTATTTT.